This T cell receptor (beta chain) was retrieved from a study of blood T cells in healthy people across ages. General study points: When one million T cells were used, diversity estimates were thought to be underestimates.

With a J-beta primer mix and a sample-barcoded 5' primer, a second PCR ran about 7 to 11 cycles. Carrying 12 random nucleotides, a template-switch adaptor labeled each individual cDNA molecule. Using its own MiXCR run on the 5' RACE reads, TCRdb lists one record per CDR3 protein. This table has around 870,000 distinct CDR3 sequences, under 35% appearing once. This clonotype appeared a few times. Its antigen remains unidentified. V lost 4 bases and J lost 2; bases outside the gene matches: 8. There are 16 residues in the CDR3. Germline CDR1 reads SGHRS; CDR2 reads YFSETQ. Sequencing input: blood. The rearrangement uses TRBV5-1 and TRBJ2-3; 9 bases agree with TRBD2. The clonotype was recovered from a woman of 80 years or more in good health. The DNA of the CDR3 is TGCGCCAGCAGCCGGCGCCAGCGGGGGGCCACAGATACGCAGTATTTT. Translation: CASSRRQRGATDTQYF.